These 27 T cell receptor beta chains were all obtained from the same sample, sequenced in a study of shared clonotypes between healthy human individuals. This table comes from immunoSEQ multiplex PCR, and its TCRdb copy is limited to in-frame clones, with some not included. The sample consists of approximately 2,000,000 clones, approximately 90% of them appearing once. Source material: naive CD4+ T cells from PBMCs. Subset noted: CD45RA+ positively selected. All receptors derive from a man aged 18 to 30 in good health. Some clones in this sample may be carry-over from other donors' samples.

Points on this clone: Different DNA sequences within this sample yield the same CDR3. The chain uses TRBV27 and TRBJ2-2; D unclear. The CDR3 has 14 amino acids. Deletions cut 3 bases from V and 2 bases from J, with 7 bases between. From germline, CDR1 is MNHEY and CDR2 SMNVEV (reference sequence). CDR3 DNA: TGTGCCAGCAGTTTTTGGCGAAACACCGGGGAGCTGTTTTTT. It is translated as CASSFWRNTGELFF.

CDR3 sequence (DNA): TGTGCCAGCAGCTTAAGGGGGGACCTACTCTACGAGCAGTACTTC. Amino acids: CASSLRGDLLYEQYF. This chain joins TRBV11-3 and TRBJ2-7; D may match TRBD1 or TRBD2 (6 bases each). CDR1 SGHNT and CDR2 YENEEA come from the germline V gene. The CDR3 length is 15 residues. V lost 2 bases, J lost 3 bases, and 14 bases lay in between.

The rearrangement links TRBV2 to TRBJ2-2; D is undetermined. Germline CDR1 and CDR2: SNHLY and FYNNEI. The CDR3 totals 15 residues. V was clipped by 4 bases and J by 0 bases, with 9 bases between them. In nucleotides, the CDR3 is TGTGCCAGCAGTGGACAATTCGCGAACACCGGGGAGCTGTTTTTT. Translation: CASSGQFANTGELFF.

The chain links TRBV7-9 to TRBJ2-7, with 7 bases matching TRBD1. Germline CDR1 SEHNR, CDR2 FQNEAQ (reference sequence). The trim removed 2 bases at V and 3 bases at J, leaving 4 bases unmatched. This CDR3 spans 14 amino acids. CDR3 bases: TGTGCCAGCAGCTTAATAGGGACAGACTACGAGCAGTACTTC. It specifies CASSLIGTDYEQYF.

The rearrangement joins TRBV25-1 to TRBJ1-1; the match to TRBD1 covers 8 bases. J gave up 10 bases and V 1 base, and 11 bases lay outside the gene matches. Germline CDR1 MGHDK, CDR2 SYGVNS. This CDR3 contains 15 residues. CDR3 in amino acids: CASSELRSGGIGAFF. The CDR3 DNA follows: TGTGCCAGCAGTGAATTACGGTCAGGGGGCATTGGAGCTTTCTTT.

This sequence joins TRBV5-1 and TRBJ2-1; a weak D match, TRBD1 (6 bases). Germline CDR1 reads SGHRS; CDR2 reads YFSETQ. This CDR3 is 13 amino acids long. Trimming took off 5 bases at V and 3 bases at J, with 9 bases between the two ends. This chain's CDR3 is CASRDSHYNEQFF. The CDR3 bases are TGCGCCAGCAGGGACAGTCACTACAATGAGCAGTTCTTC.

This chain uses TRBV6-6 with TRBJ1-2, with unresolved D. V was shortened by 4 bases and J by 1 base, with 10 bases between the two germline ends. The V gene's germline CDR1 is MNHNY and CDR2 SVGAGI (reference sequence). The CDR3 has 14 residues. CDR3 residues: CASSLGKFNYGYTF. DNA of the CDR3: TGTGCCAGCAGTTTAGGCAAATTTAACTATGGCTACACCTTC.

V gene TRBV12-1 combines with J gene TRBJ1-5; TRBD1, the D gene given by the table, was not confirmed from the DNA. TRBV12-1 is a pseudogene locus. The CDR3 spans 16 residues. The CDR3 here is CASSSPQEDGNQPQHF. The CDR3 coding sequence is TGTGCCAGCAGCTCTCCTCAGGAAGACGGCAATCAGCCCCAGCATTTT.

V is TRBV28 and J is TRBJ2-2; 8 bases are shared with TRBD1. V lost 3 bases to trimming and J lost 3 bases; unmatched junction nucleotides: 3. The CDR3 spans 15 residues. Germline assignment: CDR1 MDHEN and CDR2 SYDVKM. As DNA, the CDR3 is TGTGCCAGCAGTTTTAGGGACAGGCACACCGGGGAGCTGTTTTTT. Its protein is CASSFRDRHTGELFF.

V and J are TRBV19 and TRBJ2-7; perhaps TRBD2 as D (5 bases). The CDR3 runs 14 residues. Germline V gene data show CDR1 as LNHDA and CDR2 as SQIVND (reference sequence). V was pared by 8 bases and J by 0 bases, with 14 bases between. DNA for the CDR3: TGTGCCAGTTCCCGGGTAGGGAGCTCCTACGAGCAGTACTTC. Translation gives CASSRVGSSYEQYF. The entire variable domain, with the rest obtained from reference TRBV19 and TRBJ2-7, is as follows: DGGITQSPKYLFRKEGQNVTLSCEQNLNHDAMYWYRQDPGQGLRLIYYSQIVNDFQKGDIAEGYSVSREKKESFPLTVTSAQKNPTAFYLCASSRVGSSYEQYFGPGTRLTVT.

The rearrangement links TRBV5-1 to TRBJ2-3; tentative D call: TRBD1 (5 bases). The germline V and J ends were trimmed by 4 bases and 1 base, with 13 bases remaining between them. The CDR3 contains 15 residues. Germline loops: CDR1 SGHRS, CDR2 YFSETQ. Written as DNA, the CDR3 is TGCGCCAGCAGCAACTCAGGGTTTCGCACAGATACGCAGTATTTT. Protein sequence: CASSNSGFRTDTQYF.

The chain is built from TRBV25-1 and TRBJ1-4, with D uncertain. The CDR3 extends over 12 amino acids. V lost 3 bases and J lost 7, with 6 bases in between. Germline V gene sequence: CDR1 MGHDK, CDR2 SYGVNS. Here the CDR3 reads CASSEVTEKLFF. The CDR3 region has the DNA TGTGCCAGCAGTGAGGTTACTGAAAAACTGTTTTTT. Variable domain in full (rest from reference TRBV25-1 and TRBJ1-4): EADIYQTPRYLVIGTGKKITLECSQTMGHDKMYWYQQDPGMELHLIHYSYGVNSTEKGDLSSESTVSRIRTEHFPLTLESARPSHTSQYLCASSEVTEKLFFGSGTQLSVL.

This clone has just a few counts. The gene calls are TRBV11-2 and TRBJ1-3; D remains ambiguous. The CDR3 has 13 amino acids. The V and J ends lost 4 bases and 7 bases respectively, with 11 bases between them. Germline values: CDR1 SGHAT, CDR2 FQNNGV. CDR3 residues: CASSSGPRNTIYF. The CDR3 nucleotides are TGTGCCAGCAGCTCGGGCCCTCGGAACACCATATATTTT.

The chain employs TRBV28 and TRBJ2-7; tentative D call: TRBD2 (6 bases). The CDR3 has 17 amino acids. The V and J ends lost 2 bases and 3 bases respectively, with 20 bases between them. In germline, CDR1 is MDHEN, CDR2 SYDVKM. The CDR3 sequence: CASSLTGPARGNYEQYF. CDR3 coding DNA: TGTGCCAGCAGTTTAACGGGGCCAGCCCGGGGGAACTACGAGCAGTACTTC.

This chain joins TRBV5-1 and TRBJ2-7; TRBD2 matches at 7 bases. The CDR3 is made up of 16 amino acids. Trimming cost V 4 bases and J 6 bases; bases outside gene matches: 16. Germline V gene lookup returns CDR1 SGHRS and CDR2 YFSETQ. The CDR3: CASSLRAGDAAGEQYF. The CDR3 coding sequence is TGCGCCAGCAGCCTCCGGGCGGGGGACGCCGCCGGCGAGCAGTACTTC. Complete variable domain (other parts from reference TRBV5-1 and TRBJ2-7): KAGVTQTPRYLIKTRGQQVTLSCSPISGHRSVSWYQQTPGQGLQFLFEYFSETQRNKGNFPGRFSGRQFSNSRSEMNVSTLELGDSALYLCASSLRAGDAAGEQYFGPGTRLTVT.

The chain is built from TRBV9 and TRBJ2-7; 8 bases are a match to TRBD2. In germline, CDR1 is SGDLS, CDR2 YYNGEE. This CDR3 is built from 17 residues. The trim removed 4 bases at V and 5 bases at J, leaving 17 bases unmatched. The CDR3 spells CASSPLRSGSTVHEQYF. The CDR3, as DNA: TGTGCCAGCAGCCCCCTGAGAAGCGGGAGTACGGTCCACGAGCAGTACTTC.

CDR3 amino acids: CASSVTTGYGGELFF. Written as DNA, the CDR3 is TGTGCCAGCAGCGTTACCACAGGGTACGGCGGGGAGCTGTTTTTT. This sequence joins TRBV11-2 and TRBJ2-2, with D possibly matching TRBD1 (6 bases). Trimming stripped 5 bases from V and 7 bases from J, with 17 bases between. The CDR3 spans 15 residues. The germline CDR1 and CDR2 sequences are SGHAT and FQNNGV.

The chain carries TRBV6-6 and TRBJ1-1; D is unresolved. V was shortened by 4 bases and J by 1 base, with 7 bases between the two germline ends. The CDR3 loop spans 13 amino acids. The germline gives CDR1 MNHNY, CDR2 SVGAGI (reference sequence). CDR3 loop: CASSFTENTEAFF. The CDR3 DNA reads TGTGCCAGCAGTTTTACAGAGAACACTGAAGCTTTCTTT.

CDR3 sequence reads: CASLFGTGGYYEQYF. CDR3 coding DNA: TGTGCCAGCCTGTTTGGGACAGGGGGCTACTACGAGCAGTACTTC. V usage is TRBV2 and J usage is TRBJ2-7; TRBD1 aligns across 12 bases. J was trimmed by 3 bases and V by 8 bases; bases with no gene match: 8. CDR3 length: 15 amino acids. Germline V gene sequence: CDR1 SNHLY, CDR2 FYNNEI. Drawing the rest from reference TRBV2 and TRBJ2-7, the complete variable domain is EPEVTQTPSHQVTQMGQEVILRCVPISNHLYFYWYRQILGQKVEFLVSFYNNEISEKSEIFDDQFSVERPDGSNFTLKIRSTKLEDSAMYFCASLFGTGGYYEQYFGPGTRLTVT.

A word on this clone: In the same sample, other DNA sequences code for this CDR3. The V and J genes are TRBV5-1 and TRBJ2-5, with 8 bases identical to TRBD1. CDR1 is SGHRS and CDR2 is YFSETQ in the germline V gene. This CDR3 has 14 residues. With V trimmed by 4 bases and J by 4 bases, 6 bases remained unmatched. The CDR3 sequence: CASSPGQGGETQYF. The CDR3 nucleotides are TGCGCCAGCAGCCCCGGACAGGGCGGAGAGACCCAGTACTTC. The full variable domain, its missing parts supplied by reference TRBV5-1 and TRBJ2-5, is KAGVTQTPRYLIKTRGQQVTLSCSPISGHRSVSWYQQTPGQGLQFLFEYFSETQRNKGNFPGRFSGRQFSNSRSEMNVSTLELGDSALYLCASSPGQGGETQYFGPGTRLLVL.

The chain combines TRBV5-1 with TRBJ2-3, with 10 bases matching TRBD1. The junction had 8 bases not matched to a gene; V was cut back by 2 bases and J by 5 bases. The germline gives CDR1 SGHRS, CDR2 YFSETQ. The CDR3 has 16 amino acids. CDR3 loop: CASSFRTGGGQDTQYF. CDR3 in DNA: TGCGCCAGCAGCTTCCGGACAGGGGGTGGTCAAGATACGCAGTATTTT.

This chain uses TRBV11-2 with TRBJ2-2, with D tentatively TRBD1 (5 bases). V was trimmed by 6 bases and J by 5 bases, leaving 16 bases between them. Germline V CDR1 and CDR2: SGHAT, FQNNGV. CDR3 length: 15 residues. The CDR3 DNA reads TGTGCCAGCAGAACGGCAGGAAGGGGTACCGGGGAGCTGTTTTTT. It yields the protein CASRTAGRGTGELFF.

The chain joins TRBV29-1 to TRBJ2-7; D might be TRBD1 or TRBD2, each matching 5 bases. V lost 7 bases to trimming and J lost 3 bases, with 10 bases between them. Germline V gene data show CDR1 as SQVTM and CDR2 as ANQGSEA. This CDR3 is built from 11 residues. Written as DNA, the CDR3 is TGCAGCGGGGGAGACAGCTACGAGCAGTACTTC. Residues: CSGGDSYEQYF.

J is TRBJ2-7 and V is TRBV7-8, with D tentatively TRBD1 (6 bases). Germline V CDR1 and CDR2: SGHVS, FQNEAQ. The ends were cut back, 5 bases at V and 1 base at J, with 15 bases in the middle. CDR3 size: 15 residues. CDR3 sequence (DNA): TGTGCCAGCAGCATACAGGGTATTGGGTCCTACGAGCAGTACTTC. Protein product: CASSIQGIGSYEQYF.

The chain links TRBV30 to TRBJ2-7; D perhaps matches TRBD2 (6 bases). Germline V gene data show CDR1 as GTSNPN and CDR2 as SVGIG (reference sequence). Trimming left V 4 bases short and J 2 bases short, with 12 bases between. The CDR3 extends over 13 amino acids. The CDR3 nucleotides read TGTGCCTGGACTCAGGCGGGGACCTACGAGCAGTACTTC. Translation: CAWTQAGTYEQYF.

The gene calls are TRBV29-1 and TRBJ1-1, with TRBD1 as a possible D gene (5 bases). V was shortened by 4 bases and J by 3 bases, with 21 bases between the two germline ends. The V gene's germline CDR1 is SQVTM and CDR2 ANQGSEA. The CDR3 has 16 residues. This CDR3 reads CSVGGPFYGGDTEAFF. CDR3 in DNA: TGCAGCGTTGGTGGCCCATTCTACGGGGGGGACACTGAAGCTTTCTTT. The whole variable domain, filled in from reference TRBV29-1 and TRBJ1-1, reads SAVISQKPSRDICQRGTSLTIQCQVDSQVTMMFWYRQQPGQSLTLIATANQGSEATYESGFVIDKFPISRPNLTFSTLTVSNMSPEDSSIYLCSVGGPFYGGDTEAFFGQGTRLTVV.

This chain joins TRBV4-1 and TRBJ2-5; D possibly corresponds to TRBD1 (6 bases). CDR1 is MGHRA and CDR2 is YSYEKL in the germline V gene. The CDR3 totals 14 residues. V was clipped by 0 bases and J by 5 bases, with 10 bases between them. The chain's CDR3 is CASSQEWTVETQYF. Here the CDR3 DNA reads TGCGCCAGCAGCCAAGAATGGACAGTGGAGACCCAGTACTTC.